This TCR beta chain was found in a study of tumor and adjacent non-tumor tissue in lung cancer. Study information: Aged about 31 to 80 years, patients included more than nine men and 4 to 6 women with stage I to III disease. Around 4.5 million productive TCRbeta reads were obtained per sample on average.

Study results and caveats: Patients with more diverse tumor TCRs had worse survival. Tumor tissue had significantly higher TCR diversity than normal lung.

A modified ARM-PCR protocol with three rounds of nested PCR amplified TCRbeta. Each CDR3 protein gets one entry after TCRdb re-called the multiplex PCR reads with MiXCR. Of some 100,000 distinct CDR3 sequences in the sample, about 80% were seen once. The template was RNA from unsorted bulk tissue. More than 3 cm separated this lung sample from the edge of the tumor. With regard to this clonotype: The antigen is not known.

V dropped 5 bases and J dropped 7 bases, with 10 bases sitting between them. The V gene's germline CDR1 is KGHDR and CDR2 SFDVKD. This CDR3 contains 13 residues. The sample comprised distant non-tumor lung tissue. The receptor comes from a man aged 60-69 years with small cell lung cancer. The chain combines TRBV24-1 with TRBJ2-2; TRBD1 might be the D (6 bases). The CDR3 region has the DNA TGTGCCACCAGTGTTGCGGACAGCGGGGAGCTGTTTTTT. It specifies CATSVADSGELFF.